This is a list of T cell receptor beta chains from one sample in a study of T cell changes during pregnancy in multiple sclerosis. The method was immunoSEQ multiplex PCR; TCRdb's version includes in-frame clones alone and lacks a portion of them. The table lists around 80,000 clones, around 90% of them singletons. This specimen consisted of peripheral blood, obtained before pregnancy. The receptors stem from a female donor with multiple sclerosis, enrolled in a pregnancy study. Both conserved end residues are part of each CDR3. The D gene is left open where the match is weak. The size field is filled for only some rows; it gives once, few, many or a size class.

size: -; J: TRBJ2-3; V: TRBV5-8; D: TRBD2; CDR3: CASSLGLATSTDTQYF; DNA: TGTGCCAGCAGCTTGGGACTAGCGACCAGCACAGATACGCAGTATTTT
size: -; J: TRBJ2-1; V: TRBV10-3; D: TRBD2; CDR3: CAISDAKAGVRNEQFF; DNA: TGTGCCATCAGTGACGCAAAAGCGGGAGTACGCAATGAGCAGTTCTTC
size: -; J: TRBJ1-2; V: TRBV27; D: TRBD1; CDR3: CASSSIDRGGGYTF; DNA: TGTGCCAGCAGTTCGATAGACAGGGGGGGTGGCTACACCTTC
size: -; J: TRBJ2-2; V: TRBV6-5; D: TRBD2; CDR3: CASSYLTSGRPGELFF; DNA: TGTGCCAGCAGTTATTTGACTAGCGGGAGGCCCGGGGAGCTGTTTTTT
size: few; J: TRBJ2-1; V: TRBV6-6; D: TRBD2; CDR3: CASSRGTSGIEQFF; DNA: TGTGCCAGCAGCCGCGGGACTAGCGGGATTGAGCAGTTCTTC
size: -; J: TRBJ2-2; V: TRBV9; D: TRBD1; CDR3: CASSVGTEPTGELFF; DNA: TGTGCCAGCAGCGTCGGGACAGAACCCACCGGGGAGCTGTTTTTT
size: -; J: TRBJ2-7; V: TRBV4-2; D: -; CDR3: CASSQVQGGSYEQYF; DNA: TGTGCCAGCAGCCAAGTCCAGGGGGGCTCCTACGAGCAGTACTTC
size: -; J: TRBJ2-7; V: TRBV27; D: -; CDR3: CASSFPGLEQYF; DNA: TGTGCCAGCAGTTTTCCAGGGCTTGAGCAGTACTTC
size: -; J: TRBJ2-1; V: TRBV5-4; D: TRBD1; CDR3: CASSPGQGSNEQFF; DNA: TGTGCCAGCAGCCCGGGACAGGGGTCCAATGAGCAGTTCTTC
size: -; J: TRBJ2-3; V: TRBV5-1; D: TRBD1; CDR3: CASSLDPVGTGGSTQYF; DNA: TGCGCCAGCAGCCTAGACCCTGTCGGGACAGGGGGATCGACGCAGTATTTT
size: -; J: TRBJ2-4; V: TRBV5-1; D: TRBD2; CDR3: CASSPGLAGPGGGIQYF; DNA: TGCGCCAGCAGCCCGGGACTAGCGGGCCCGGGGGGGGGCATTCAGTACTTC
size: -; J: TRBJ1-2; V: TRBV16; D: -; CDR3: CASSQSSGFGYTF; DNA: TGTGCCAGCAGCCAATCATCGGGGTTCGGCTACACCTTC
size: -; J: TRBJ2-1; V: TRBV19; D: -; CDR3: CASSTPRGMGNEQFF; DNA: TGTGCCAGTAGTACCCCCCGGGGGATGGGAAATGAGCAGTTCTTC
size: -; J: TRBJ2-3; V: TRBV28; D: TRBD2; CDR3: CASSSRFWGGEGRDTQYF; DNA: TGTGCCAGCAGTTCCCGGTTCTGGGGGGGGGAGGGCCGGGATACGCAGTATTTT
size: few; J: TRBJ1-1; V: TRBV9; D: TRBD1; CDR3: CASSSQTGEEAFF; DNA: TGTGCCAGCAGCTCCCAGACAGGGGAGGAAGCTTTCTTT
size: -; J: TRBJ2-5; V: TRBV15; D: -; CDR3: CATSQASTGLKETQYF; DNA: TGTGCCACCAGCCAAGCCTCCACAGGGTTGAAAGAGACCCAGTACTTC
size: -; J: TRBJ2-1; V: TRBV27; D: TRBD1; CDR3: CASSYGTVGGEQFF; DNA: TGTGCCAGCAGTTACGGGACAGTGGGCGGTGAGCAGTTCTTC
size: -; J: TRBJ2-7; V: TRBV6-5; D: -; CDR3: CASSVSRPGREQYF; DNA: TGTGCCAGCAGCGTTTCTCGACCGGGAAGAGAGCAGTACTTC
size: -; J: TRBJ2-1; V: TRBV29-1; D: -; CDR3: CSGWAGYNEQFF; DNA: TGCAGCGGATGGGCCGGCTACAATGAGCAGTTCTTC
size: -; J: TRBJ2-3; V: TRBV5-4; D: -; CDR3: CASSFDILGTDTQYF; DNA: TGTGCCAGCAGTTTCGATATACTAGGCACAGATACGCAGTATTTT
size: -; J: TRBJ2-1; V: TRBV4-2; D: -; CDR3: CASSQELFETSGNEQFF; DNA: TGTGCCAGCAGCCAAGAATTGTTTGAGACCTCGGGCAATGAGCAGTTCTTC
size: -; J: TRBJ2-1; V: TRBV28; D: -; CDR3: CASRRTPGTSRWSNEQFF; DNA: TGTGCCAGCAGACGAACCCCCGGGACTTCGCGGTGGAGCAATGAGCAGTTCTTC
size: -; J: TRBJ1-3; V: TRBV18; D: -; CDR3: CASSPGGAAGNTIYF; DNA: TGTGCCAGCTCTCCCGGTGGGGCGGCTGGAAACACCATATATTTT
size: -; J: TRBJ2-3; V: TRBV30; D: -; CDR3: CAFSKGAASTDTQYF; DNA: TGTGCCTTTTCAAAGGGAGCGGCTAGCACAGATACGCAGTATTTT
size: -; J: TRBJ1-4; V: TRBV6-6; D: TRBD1; CDR3: CASSTTGDTTNEKLFF; DNA: TGTGCCAGCAGCACTACAGGGGATACAACTAATGAAAAACTGTTTTTT
size: -; J: TRBJ1-2; V: TRBV2; D: -; CDR3: CASSEGPGTLYGYTF; DNA: TGTGCCAGCAGTGAAGGGCCAGGTACCCTCTATGGCTACACCTTC
size: -; J: TRBJ1-5; V: TRBV6-4; D: TRBD1; CDR3: CASSAGTGKDQPQHF; DNA: TGTGCCAGCAGTGCCGGGACAGGGAAAGATCAGCCCCAGCATTTT
size: -; J: TRBJ1-5; V: TRBV19; D: -; CDR3: CASSDSINQPQHF; DNA: TGTGCCAGTTCGGACAGCATCAATCAGCCCCAGCATTTT
size: -; J: TRBJ2-2; V: TRBV6-1; D: -; CDR3: CASSAFGTTRGTGELFF; DNA: TGTGCCAGCAGTGCCTTCGGGACAACCCGTGGCACCGGGGAGCTGTTTTTT
size: -; J: TRBJ1-1; V: TRBV11-2; D: -; CDR3: CASSLVSGTEAFF; DNA: TGTGCCAGCAGCTTAGTTTCGGGCACTGAAGCTTTCTTT
size: -; J: TRBJ1-2; V: TRBV19; D: TRBD1; CDR3: CASSPWGQGEGYTF; DNA: TGTGCCAGTTCCCCTTGGGGACAGGGGGAAGGCTACACCTTC
size: once; J: TRBJ2-2; V: TRBV27; D: -; CDR3: CASSFGRIGELFF; DNA: TGTGCCAGCAGTTTTGGGAGGATCGGGGAGCTGTTTTTT
size: -; J: TRBJ1-1; V: TRBV5-1; D: -; CDR3: CASSLSRQNTEAFF; DNA: TGCGCCAGCAGCTTGAGCAGACAGAACACTGAAGCTTTCTTT
size: -; J: TRBJ2-1; V: TRBV11-2; D: TRBD1; CDR3: CASGQGNYNEQFF; DNA: TGTGCCAGCGGACAGGGTAATTACAATGAGCAGTTCTTC
size: -; J: TRBJ2-2; V: TRBV7-9; D: TRBD2; CDR3: CASSLTSGRNTGELFF; DNA: TGTGCCAGCAGCTTAACGAGCGGGAGGAACACCGGGGAGCTGTTTTTT
size: -; J: TRBJ2-7; V: TRBV5-1; D: TRBD1; CDR3: CASSLADRGLDEQYF; DNA: TGCGCCAGCAGCTTGGCTGACAGGGGGCTGGACGAGCAGTACTTC
size: -; J: TRBJ1-3; V: TRBV5-1; D: -; CDR3: CASSFGLFDGNTIYF; DNA: TGCGCCAGCAGCTTTGGGCTATTCGATGGAAACACCATATATTTT
size: few; J: TRBJ2-5; V: TRBV13; D: TRBD2; CDR3: CASSSTPGEFGLAGGPDLIETQYF; DNA: TGTGCCAGCAGCTCGACACCAGGGGAATTCGGACTAGCGGGAGGGCCCGACCTTATCGAGACCCAGTACTTC
size: -; J: TRBJ2-1; V: TRBV5-1; D: TRBD2; CDR3: CASSLSGGGNEQFF; DNA: TGCGCCAGCAGCTTGTCCGGGGGGGGCAATGAGCAGTTCTTC
size: -; J: TRBJ2-2; V: TRBV6-5; D: -; CDR3: CASSLRGGPATGELFF; DNA: TGTGCCAGCAGTTTAAGGGGAGGCCCGGCCACCGGGGAGCTGTTTTTT
size: -; J: TRBJ2-1; V: TRBV7-8; D: TRBD2; CDR3: CASEGLAGSSYNEQFF; DNA: TGTGCCAGCGAGGGACTAGCGGGTAGCTCCTACAATGAGCAGTTCTTC
size: -; J: TRBJ1-1; V: TRBV15; D: -; CDR3: CATSRDPRENTEAFF; DNA: TGTGCCACCAGCAGAGATCCGAGGGAGAACACTGAAGCTTTCTTT
size: -; J: TRBJ2-1; V: TRBV27; D: -; CDR3: CASSLRDSSRGEQFF; DNA: TGTGCCAGCAGTCTCCGGGACTCCTCCCGGGGAGAGCAGTTCTTC